This TCR beta chain was identified during a study of graft-versus-host responses after intestinal transplantation. Study at large: All recipients got anti-thymocyte globulin induction, then tacrolimus and steroids for roughly three years. Overall study findings and caveats: GvH clone levels peaked in circulation, and this peak was associated with early post-transplant HvG declines. The recipient marrow held GvH clones, and some of them showed up first in ileum or blood. Allograft clonal ratios (graft-versus-host to host-versus-graft) were high in patients who had graft-donor T cell macrochimerism.

Germline loops: CDR1 MRHNA, CDR2 SNTAGT. This CDR3 spans 13 amino acids. The germline V and J ends were trimmed by 6 bases and 3 bases, with 12 bases remaining between them. Repertoires were generated with immunoSEQ multiplex PCR, while TCRdb's copy carries only in-frame clones and drops some. Of about 89,000 clones in the sample, 92% were seen once. Only a few counts were recorded for this clone. Antigen specificity is unknown. V usage is TRBV6-4 and J usage is TRBJ2-7; D is unclear. Sequenced material: unstimulated CD4+ T cells sorted from spleen or lymph node cells, taken before intestinal transplant. The source is a human donor who received an intestinal transplant. The DNA of the CDR3 is TGTGCCAGCAGCGTAGATGTGGGCTACGAGCAGTACTTC. It is translated as CASSVDVGYEQYF.